These 6 T cell receptor beta chains were sequenced from one sample in a study of blood T cell repertoires in COVID-19. The data were produced by immunoSEQ multiplex PCR, yet TCRdb's version contains in-frame clones alone and is incomplete. The table lists 100,000 to 150,000 clones, 70% to 90% of them singletons. The specimen was peripheral blood. These receptors originate from a woman aged 55-70 years with acute or convalescent COVID-19.

The chain joins TRBV12-5 to TRBJ2-3, with 7 bases identical to TRBD1. This CDR3 has 16 amino acids. The trim removed 6 bases at V and 0 bases at J, leaving 9 bases unmatched. CDR1 and CDR2 from the germline V gene are LGHNT and FRNRAP. The CDR3 sequence is CASGLGQSPSTDTQYF. The DNA for the CDR3 is TGTGCTAGTGGCCTGGGACAGTCCCCTAGCACAGATACGCAGTATTTT.

This clone was recorded only once. The rearrangement links TRBV7-3 to TRBJ2-1, with 15 bases lining up with TRBD2. Germline values: CDR1 SGHTA, CDR2 FQGTGA. The ends lost 5 bases at V and 10 bases at J; junction bases unmatched: 6. This CDR3 region has 15 residues. In DNA form, the CDR3 reads TGTGCCAGCAGCCCCGGACTAGCGGGGGGGGCGGAGCAGTTCTTC. As protein: CASSPGLAGGAEQFF.

This rearrangement joins TRBV10-3 to TRBJ2-5, with 9 bases aligning to TRBD1. From germline, CDR1 is ENHRY and CDR2 SYGVKD. V shed 0 bases, J shed 5 bases, and the junction held 4 bases outside the gene matches. This CDR3 spans 15 amino acids. CDR3 protein: CAISESGTGQETQYF. The CDR3, as DNA: TGTGCCATCAGTGAGTCCGGGACAGGGCAGGAGACCCAGTACTTC.

The gene calls are TRBV9 and TRBJ2-5; 9 nucleotides match TRBD2. V was pared by 0 bases and J by 4 bases, with 1 base of the junction left unmatched. Germline CDR1 SGDLS, CDR2 YYNGEE. This CDR3 is built from 14 residues. The CDR3 reads CASSVGGLAETQYF. CDR3 DNA sequence: TGTGCCAGCAGCGTAGGGGGACTAGCAGAGACCCAGTACTTC.

This chain joins TRBV10-3 and TRBJ2-7; 7 positions match TRBD2. The germline V gene encodes CDR1 ENHRY and CDR2 SYGVKD. This CDR3 spans 14 amino acids. Germline trimming cut 4 bases from V and 4 bases from J; bases unmatched to any gene: 7. This CDR3 reads CAISGGGSAYEQYF. For the CDR3, the DNA is TGTGCCATCAGTGGGGGGGGGAGTGCATACGAGCAGTACTTC.

The chain has TRBV6-1 and TRBJ1-6; D is perhaps TRBD1 (6 bases). V lost 4 bases and J 0 bases, leaving 10 bases between the germline ends. The CDR3 length is 16 residues. Germline lookup yields CDR1 MNHNS and CDR2 SASEGT. The CDR3 coding sequence is TGTGCCAGCAGTGCCGCGGACAGCTCCTATAATTCACCCCTCCACTTT. Its protein product is CASSAADSSYNSPLHF.